These 19 T cell receptor beta chains originate from one sample sequenced in a study of neurological immune-mediated disorders. TCRdb re-called the 5' RACE reads through MiXCR, storing one row per CDR3 protein. In the table there are approximately 25,000 distinct CDR3 sequences, more than 20% of which are singletons. Material for sequencing was PBMCs. These receptors all come from a woman aged 60 to 75 in good health.

This clonotype was counted at least ten times. DNA of the CDR3: TGTGCCAGCAGCTCCCTTTACGAGCAGTACTTC. It yields the protein CASSSLYEQYF. The chain employs TRBV7-9 and TRBJ2-7; D is unclear. The CDR3 spans 11 residues. Germline assignment: CDR1 SEHNR and CDR2 FQNEAQ (reference sequence). V gave up 4 bases and J gave up 4 bases, with 5 bases separating them.

The chain uses TRBV5-1 and TRBJ2-3, with 8 bases identical to TRBD2. This CDR3 is built from 15 residues. Per the germline V gene, CDR1 is SGHRS and CDR2 is YFSETQ. Trimming cost V 2 bases and J 3 bases; bases outside gene matches: 5. The DNA for the CDR3 is TGCGCCAGCAGCTTTGTGACGGGAGGGACAGATACGCAGTATTTT. Translated: CASSFVTGGTDTQYF. Combining the CDR3 with reference TRBV5-1 and TRBJ2-3 gives the whole variable domain KAGVTQTPRYLIKTRGQQVTLSCSPISGHRSVSWYQQTPGQGLQFLFEYFSETQRNKGNFPGRFSGRQFSNSRSEMNVSTLELGDSALYLCASSFVTGGTDTQYFGPGTRLTVL.

The rearrangement joins TRBV20-1 to TRBJ1-5; D unclear. The CDR3 sequence is 13 residues long. The V end lost 8 bases, the J end lost 3 bases, and 14 bases lay between the germline ends. Germline V lookup: CDR1 DFQATT, CDR2 SNEGSKA (reference sequence). The CDR3 loop reads CSSPSGPNQPQHF. The CDR3 DNA reads as TGCAGTTCTCCCAGTGGTCCCAATCAGCCCCAGCATTTT.

This clonotype was detected ten times or more. The rearrangement links TRBV6-5 to TRBJ1-1; D gene ambiguous. V was shortened by 0 bases and J by 1 base, with 6 bases between the two germline ends. The CDR3 extends over 14 amino acids. Per the germline V gene, CDR1 is MNHEY and CDR2 is SVGAGI. CDR3 sequence: CASSYSIANTEAFF. CDR3 bases: TGTGCCAGCAGTTACTCTATCGCGAACACTGAAGCTTTCTTT.

With regard to this clonotype: Mismatch with germline at one junction end may stem from a read error. The chain combines TRBV6-5 with TRBJ2-7; D unresolved. This CDR3 has 12 amino acids. In germline, CDR1 is MNHEY, CDR2 SVGAGI. DNA for the CDR3: TGTTCCAGCCGGGCGGACCCCTACGATCAGTACTTC. Protein: CSSRADPYDQYF.

This clonotype has ten or more counts. The rearrangement joins TRBV10-3 to TRBJ2-2; the D gene could be TRBD1 or TRBD2 (7 bases each). The CDR3 runs to 13 residues. Deletions cut 10 bases from V and 7 bases from J, with 16 bases between. The germline V gene has CDR1 ENHRY and CDR2 SYGVKD. CDR3 region: CATSPGGDGELFF. The CDR3 coding sequence is TGTGCCACCAGCCCAGGGGGGGACGGGGAGCTGTTTTTT.

This clonotype counts as medium-sized (0.01 to 0.1%). V usage is TRBV10-3 and J usage is TRBJ1-1; weak D call: TRBD1 (6 bases). The length of the CDR3 is 14 residues. Germline assignment: CDR1 ENHRY and CDR2 SYGVKD. Between the trimmed V and J ends, which lost 6 bases and 0 bases, there was a span of 11 bases. The CDR3 here is CAIRRTVMNTEAFF. The CDR3 nucleotides are TGTGCCATCAGGAGGACAGTTATGAACACTGAAGCTTTCTTT.

The rearrangement joins TRBV6-4 to TRBJ2-1, with 11 bases identical to TRBD1. The CDR3 is 14 residues long. Germline CDR1 MRHNA, CDR2 SNTAGT. V trimming: 2 bases; J trimming: 6 bases; junction bases outside the gene matches: 0. The CDR3 sequence is CASSDGTGGNEQFF. The CDR3 DNA sequence: TGTGCCAGCAGTGACGGGACAGGGGGCAATGAGCAGTTCTTC.

There are many counts of this clonotype. V and J are TRBV7-2 and TRBJ1-2, with a tentative D call TRBD1 (5 bases). The CDR3 covers 12 residues. Deletions cut 5 bases from V and 13 bases from J, with 17 bases between. From germline, CDR1 is SGHTA and CDR2 FQGNSA. The DNA for the CDR3 is TGTGCCAGCAGCGGTCGGTCAATGGGGGGCACCTTC. This translates into CASSGRSMGGTF.

This clonotype rates as medium-sized. The chain carries TRBV7-2 and TRBJ2-7, with D possibly being TRBD2 (5 bases). Trimming shortened V by 1 base and J by 1 base, and 14 bases separated the two germline ends. The CDR3 is made up of 16 amino acids. Germline CDR1 reads SGHTA; CDR2 reads FQGNSA. The CDR3 sequence is CASSLGPPGLSYEQYF. In DNA form, the CDR3 reads TGTGCCAGCAGCTTAGGCCCCCCAGGACTGTCCTACGAGCAGTACTTC.

This clonotype has at least ten counts. The rearrangement joins TRBV29-1 to TRBJ2-3; D is unclear. Germline V gives CDR1 SQVTM, CDR2 ANQGSEA. This CDR3 has 10 residues. Trimming took off 3 bases at V and 5 bases at J, with 3 bases between the two ends. The CDR3 region has the DNA TGCAGCGTTGATCAAGATACGCAGTATTTT. It specifies CSVDQDTQYF.

Many counts were recorded for this clonotype. The chain employs TRBV20-1 and TRBJ1-5, with D perhaps matching TRBD1 (5 bases). The CDR3 runs to 13 residues. Germline CDR1 and CDR2: DFQATT and SNEGSKA (reference sequence). V gave up 0 bases and J gave up 3 bases, with 6 bases separating them. The CDR3 loop reads CSAREGLNQPQHF. Written as DNA, the CDR3 is TGCAGTGCTAGAGAGGGACTCAATCAGCCCCAGCATTTT.

The chain links TRBV20-1 to TRBJ1-1; no reliable D call. The V gene lost 1 base and the J gene lost 2 bases, with 8 bases spanning the gap. CDR3 size: 13 residues. The germline V gene encodes CDR1 DFQATT and CDR2 SNEGSKA (reference sequence). CDR3 DNA sequence: TGCAGTGCTAGAGGCAACAAAAACACTGAAGCTTTCTTT. Its protein is CSARGNKNTEAFF.

This clonotype has at least ten counts. This chain uses TRBV28 with TRBJ1-6; TRBD1 matches at 8 bases. The CDR3 is 15 residues long. Germline CDR1 reads MDHEN; CDR2 reads SYDVKM. After removal of 4 bases from V and 6 bases from J, the junction contained 5 bases not matched to a gene. The CDR3 protein is CASSSRTGLNSPLHF. CDR3 nucleotides: TGTGCCAGCAGTTCGCGGACAGGGCTTAATTCACCCCTCCACTTT.

This clonotype appeared many times. The chain links TRBV7-6 to TRBJ2-1; D is unresolved. Germline CDR1 reads SGHVS; CDR2 reads FNYEAQ. Trimming stripped 4 bases from V and 7 bases from J, with 8 bases between. This CDR3 spans 12 amino acids. The CDR3 here is CASSSYQNEQFF. CDR3 coding DNA: TGTGCCAGCAGCTCCTACCAAAATGAGCAGTTCTTC. Full variable domain (remainder filled in from reference TRBV7-6 and TRBJ2-1): GAGVSQSPRYKVTKRGQDVALRCDPISGHVSLYWYRQALGQGPEFLTYFNYEAQQDKSGLPNDRFSAERPEGSISTLTIQRTEQRDSAMYRCASSSYQNEQFFGPGTRLTVL.

This clonotype is labeled as medium-sized. The genes are TRBV6-2 or TRBV6-3 and TRBJ1-1; D perhaps matches TRBD1 (5 bases). The CDR3 has 14 amino acids. V lost 7 bases to trimming and J lost 5 bases, with 17 bases between them. Germline CDR1 is MNHEY and CDR2 is SVGEGT. This CDR3 is CASTYFTGGTEAFF. The CDR3 bases are TGTGCCAGCACCTATTTCACGGGGGGGACTGAAGCTTTCTTT.

This clonotype was detected ten times or more. This chain connects TRBV20-1 to TRBJ2-1, with D perhaps matching TRBD2 (7 bases). This CDR3 spans 14 amino acids. Germline V gene lookup returns CDR1 DFQATT and CDR2 SNEGSKA (reference sequence). The V gene lost 2 bases and the J gene lost 5 bases, with 13 bases spanning the gap. CDR3 in amino acids: CSARLGGGHNEQFF. For the CDR3, the DNA is TGCAGTGCTAGATTAGGGGGGGGTCACAATGAGCAGTTCTTC.

This clonotype is medium-sized. The rearrangement uses TRBV29-1 and TRBJ2-3; possibly TRBD1 or TRBD2 for D (5 bases each). This CDR3 is 13 amino acids long. Germline assignment: CDR1 SQVTM and CDR2 ANQGSEA. Trimming cost V 5 bases and J 1 base, with 10 bases left between them. This chain's CDR3 is CSVQRGGTDTQYF. CDR3 nucleotide sequence: TGCAGCGTTCAGAGGGGAGGCACAGATACGCAGTATTTT.

The chain has TRBV5-1 and TRBJ2-2; a weak D match, TRBD2 (5 bases). This CDR3 has 15 residues. In germline, CDR1 is SGHRS, CDR2 YFSETQ. V was cut by 0 bases and J by 6 bases, with 12 bases left in between. The CDR3 is CASSLENPRAGELFF. For the CDR3, the DNA is TGCGCCAGCAGCTTGGAGAACCCGAGGGCCGGGGAGCTGTTTTTT.